These T cell receptor beta chains were read from a single sample in a study of T cell repertoires in cytomegalovirus infection. MiXCR, applied by TCRdb to the reads, yields one record per CDR3 protein. Of a few hundred thousand distinct CDR3 sequences detected, about 13% appear once; the ten largest clones hold about 10%. Source material: PBMCs. Receptors originate from a human donor in good health (CMV status not recorded). Some clones in this sample may be carry-over from other donors' samples. CDR3s include the opening cysteine and the closing phenylalanine or tryptophan. The D gene is left open where the match is weak. Rows give clone size only sometimes, using once, few, many, or a class for an expanded clone.

size: once
D: NA
J: TRBJ1-5
V: TRBV29-1
DNA: TGCAGCGTTGAGGAGGGGTCGGGCCCCCAGCATTTT
CDR3: CSVEEGSGPQHF

size: many
D: TRBD2
J: TRBJ2-5
V: TRBV11-2
DNA: TGTGCCAGCAGCTTAGGAGGAGGAGCGGGAGGGGAGACCCAGTACTTC
CDR3: CASSLGGGAGGETQYF

size: NA
D: NA
J: TRBJ2-2
V: TRBV2
DNA: TGTGCCAGCAGTGAAACGGCTAGGCGGACCGGGGAGCTGTTTTTT
CDR3: CASSETARRTGELFF

size: few
D: TRBD1
J: TRBJ1-2
V: TRBV20-1
DNA: TGCAGTGCTAACAGGGGAGGGGATGGCTACACCTTC
CDR3: CSANRGGDGYTF

size: once
D: TRBD1
J: TRBJ1-1
V: TRBV7-8
DNA: TGTGCCAGCAGCTTAAGACAGGGAGGGGACACTGAAGCTTTCTTT
CDR3: CASSLRQGGDTEAFF

size: NA
D: NA
J: TRBJ2-1
V: TRBV6-2/TRBV6-3
DNA: TGTGCCAGCAGTTACAGGGGACGGGGCTCCTACAATGAGCAGTTCTTC
CDR3: CASSYRGRGSYNEQFF

size: NA
D: NA
J: TRBJ1-2
V: TRBV3-1
DNA: TGTGCCAGCAGCCAAGATACCAGATACTATGGCTACACCTTC
CDR3: CASSQDTRYYGYTF

size: many
D: TRBD1
J: TRBJ2-6
V: TRBV15
DNA: TGTGCCACCAGCAGAGAGGAGACAGGGACGGTATCTGGGGCCAACGTCCTGACTTTC
CDR3: CATSREETGTVSGANVLTF

size: NA
D: NA
J: TRBJ2-7
V: TRBV20-1
DNA: TGCAGTGCTACCCAACTTCGTTTTGGCTCCTACGAGCAGTACTTC
CDR3: CSATQLRFGSYEQYF

size: few
D: TRBD2
J: TRBJ2-1
V: TRBV10-3
DNA: TGTGCCATCAGTGACCCGGGACTAGCGGCCCCGAGCTCCTACAATGAGCAGTTCTTC
CDR3: CAISDPGLAAPSSYNEQFF

size: many
D: NA
J: TRBJ2-7
V: TRBV7-4
DNA: TGTGCCCCCTCAGGGTCTTGCGCCCGGACAGAATACTACGAGCAGTACTTC
CDR3: CAPSGSCARTEYYEQYF

size: few
D: NA
J: TRBJ2-7
V: TRBV18
DNA: TGTGCCAGCTCGCCGAGCACCAGGGGAAACGAGCAGTACTTC
CDR3: CASSPSTRGNEQYF

size: NA
D: NA
J: TRBJ1-1
V: TRBV3-1
DNA: TGTGCCAGCAGCCCCCTGGGACGGCAGAACACTGAAGCTTTCTTT
CDR3: CASSPLGRQNTEAFF

size: many
D: TRBD2
J: TRBJ2-1
V: TRBV7-6
DNA: TGTGCCAGCAGCTACCCCCGGACTAGCGGGGCCAATGAGCAGTTCTTC
CDR3: CASSYPRTSGANEQFF

size: NA
D: TRBD1
J: TRBJ2-5
V: TRBV2
DNA: TGTGCCAGTCCTCGGGACAGGGGAGCCCCCCGAGAGACCCAGTACTTC
CDR3: CASPRDRGAPRETQYF

size: few
D: NA
J: TRBJ1-2
V: TRBV6-2/TRBV6-3
DNA: TGTGCCAGCAGTTACTCCAGGGAAGGCTACACCTTC
CDR3: CASSYSREGYTF

size: NA
D: NA
J: TRBJ2-7
V: TRBV24-1
DNA: TGTGCCACCGCCGGAAGTGCGGCCTACGAGCAGTACTTC
CDR3: CATAGSAAYEQYF

size: few
D: NA
J: TRBJ2-7
V: TRBV6-1
DNA: TGTGCCAGCACCAAAACTGGGGCCCCCTACGAGCAGTACTTC
CDR3: CASTKTGAPYEQYF

size: few
D: TRBD1
J: TRBJ1-1
V: TRBV7-6
DNA: TGTGCCAGCAGCTTAATAGGGGGCGGAACTGAAGCTTTCTTT
CDR3: CASSLIGGGTEAFF

size: many
D: NA
J: TRBJ2-5
V: TRBV7-2
DNA: TGTGCCAGCAGCTCTCCCGACAGAGAGACCCAGTACTTC
CDR3: CASSSPDRETQYF

size: NA
D: NA
J: TRBJ1-2
V: TRBV7-9
DNA: TGTGCCAGCAGCCAATCACAGCTTAACTATGGCTACACCTTC
CDR3: CASSQSQLNYGYTF

size: many
D: TRBD1
J: TRBJ1-5
V: TRBV7-2
DNA: TGTGCCAGCAGCTTTTCGGGACAGGGTCATCAGCCCCAGCATTTT
CDR3: CASSFSGQGHQPQHF

size: NA
D: TRBD1
J: TRBJ2-1
V: TRBV5-6
DNA: TGTGCCAGCAGCTTCCTTCCGGGACAGGGGGCGAGGGAGCAGTTCTTC
CDR3: CASSFLPGQGAREQFF

size: many
D: NA
J: TRBJ2-1
V: TRBV12-3/TRBV12-4
DNA: TGTGCCAGCAGTTTACGGTTGAGCTCCTACAATGAGCAGTTCTTC
CDR3: CASSLRLSSYNEQFF

size: few
D: NA
J: TRBJ1-2
V: TRBV10-2
DNA: TGCGCCAGCAGTGAAGGGGCAAAGGCGGGCTACACCTTC
CDR3: CASSEGAKAGYTF

size: many
D: TRBD2
J: TRBJ2-3
V: TRBV7-3
DNA: TGTGCCAGCAGCTTCCTTCCAAGTCTGTTGCGGGGGGACCCAGATACGCAGTATTTT
CDR3: CASSFLPSLLRGDPDTQYF

size: NA
D: NA
J: TRBJ2-7
V: TRBV7-3
DNA: TGTGCCAGCAGCTTAGGCGGGACGGCCAGCGAGCAGTACTTC
CDR3: CASSLGGTASEQYF

size: few
D: NA
J: TRBJ2-3
V: TRBV29-1
DNA: TGCAGCGACCAGCAGAGTTTCACAGATACGCAGTATTTT
CDR3: CSDQQSFTDTQYF

size: NA
D: TRBD2
J: TRBJ2-1
V: TRBV2
DNA: TGTGCCAGCAGTGAAGCTAGCGGGAGCCCGATAGAGCAGTTCTTC
CDR3: CASSEASGSPIEQFF

size: few
D: NA
J: TRBJ1-4
V: TRBV27
DNA: TGTGCCAGCGGACCTCGCGGGCTCGAAAAACTGTTTTTT
CDR3: CASGPRGLEKLFF

size: few
D: NA
J: TRBJ2-4
V: TRBV11-2
DNA: TGTGCCAGCAGCTTAAGTGGGACAAACCTAGCCAAAAACATTCAGTACTTC
CDR3: CASSLSGTNLAKNIQYF

size: many
D: NA
J: TRBJ2-1
V: TRBV7-9
DNA: TGTGCCACTACGCAGCTTAGTGCCAATTTAAGGACTGTCATGGATGAGCAGTTCTTC
CDR3: CATTQLSANLRTVMDEQFF

size: few
D: NA
J: TRBJ2-1
V: TRBV7-2
DNA: TGTGCCAGCAACCTGGCCTTACTATCCTACAATGAGCAGTTCTTC
CDR3: CASNLALLSYNEQFF

size: NA
D: NA
J: TRBJ1-2
V: TRBV6-4
DNA: TGTGCCAGCAGTGACAGGGGCAATGGCTACACCTTC
CDR3: CASSDRGNGYTF

size: NA
D: NA
J: TRBJ2-1
V: TRBV20-1
DNA: TGCAGTGCTAGTACAGCGCGTTCCTACAATGAGCAGTTCTTC
CDR3: CSASTARSYNEQFF

size: many
D: TRBD2
J: TRBJ2-3
V: TRBV28
DNA: TGTGCCACTCGGGAGGCCCCAGATACGCAGTATTTT
CDR3: CATREAPDTQYF

size: many
D: NA
J: TRBJ2-3
V: TRBV5-5
DNA: TGTGCCAGCAGCTTGATAAAGGGCACCACCCTACGACAAAATACGCAGTATTTT
CDR3: CASSLIKGTTLRQNTQYF

size: NA
D: TRBD1
J: TRBJ2-2
V: TRBV29-1
DNA: TGCAGCGTAAGACAGGGCTGGAACACCGGGGAGCTGTTTTTT
CDR3: CSVRQGWNTGELFF